Reported below is one T cell receptor beta chain. Method: immunoSEQ multiplex PCR; TCRdb's copy keeps in-frame clones and lacks some. The table has roughly 200,000 clones, about four fifths seen once; the top ten hold 9.5% to 12%. Seattle patient enrollment occurred during active infection, with longitudinal follow-up thereafter. CDR1 MNHEY and CDR2 SVGAGI come from the germline V gene. V lost 6 bases and J 5 bases, leaving 14 bases between the germline ends. The CDR3 is made up of 14 amino acids. The data originate from a study of blood T cell repertoires in COVID-19. Study details: Some COVID-19 samples were acute and others convalescent; all came from the United States, Italy and Spain.

The chain links TRBV6-5 to TRBJ1-5; possibly TRBD1 for D (5 bases). The sequencing sample was made of peripheral blood. The TCR originated in a middle-aged woman with COVID-19, enrolled during active disease. The CDR3: CASRGGGVDQPQHF. CDR3 DNA sequence: TGTGCCAGCAGGGGCGGGGGGGTGGATCAGCCCCAGCATTTT.